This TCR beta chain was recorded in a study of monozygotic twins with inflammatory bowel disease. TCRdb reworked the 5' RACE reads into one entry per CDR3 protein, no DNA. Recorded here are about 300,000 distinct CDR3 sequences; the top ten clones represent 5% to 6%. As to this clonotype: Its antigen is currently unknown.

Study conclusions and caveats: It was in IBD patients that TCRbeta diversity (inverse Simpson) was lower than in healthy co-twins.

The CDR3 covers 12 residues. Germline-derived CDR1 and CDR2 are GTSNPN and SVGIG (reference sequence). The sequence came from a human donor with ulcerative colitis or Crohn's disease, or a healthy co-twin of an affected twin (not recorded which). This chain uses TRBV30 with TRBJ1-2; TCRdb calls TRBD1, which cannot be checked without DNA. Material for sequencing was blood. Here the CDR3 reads CAGARGIGGYTF.